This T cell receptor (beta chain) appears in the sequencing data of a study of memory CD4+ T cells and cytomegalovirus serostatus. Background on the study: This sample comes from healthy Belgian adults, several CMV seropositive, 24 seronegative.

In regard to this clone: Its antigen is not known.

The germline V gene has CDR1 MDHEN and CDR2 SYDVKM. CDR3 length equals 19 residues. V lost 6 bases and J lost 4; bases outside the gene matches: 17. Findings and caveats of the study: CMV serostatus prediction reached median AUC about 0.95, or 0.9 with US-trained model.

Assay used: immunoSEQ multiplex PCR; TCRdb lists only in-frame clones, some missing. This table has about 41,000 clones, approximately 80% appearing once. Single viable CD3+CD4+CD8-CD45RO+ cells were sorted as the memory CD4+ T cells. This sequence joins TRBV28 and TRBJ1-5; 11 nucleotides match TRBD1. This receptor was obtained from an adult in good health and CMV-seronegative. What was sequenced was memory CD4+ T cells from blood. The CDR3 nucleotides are TGTGCCAGCAGAAGGACAGGGGGCGATGCGGGAGGCGGTAATCAGCCCCAGCATTTT. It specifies CASRRTGGDAGGGNQPQHF.